The source of this T cell receptor beta chain is a study of identical twins. MiXCR was run by TCRdb on the 5' RACE reads, yielding one entry per CDR3 protein. The data show about 790,000 distinct CDR3 sequences, with 18% seen just once and roughly 13% held by the top ten. Trimming removed 0 bases from V and 4 bases from J; junction bases left unmatched: 3. Looked up from germline, CDR1 is SQVTM and CDR2 is ANQGSEA. The CDR3 runs 14 residues. These data were likewise used in another study, on T cells expressing NK-cell markers. In that study: The study sequenced eight donors, seven HCMV-seropositive and one seronegative.

The sequencing input was PBMCs. The chain joins TRBV29-1 to TRBJ2-7; the match to TRBD2 covers 10 bases. The TCR was taken from a woman aged 18-30 years in good health. The DNA for the CDR3 is TGCAGCGTTGAAGACAGGACTAGCGGTTACGAGCAGTACTTC. Translation gives CSVEDRTSGYEQYF.